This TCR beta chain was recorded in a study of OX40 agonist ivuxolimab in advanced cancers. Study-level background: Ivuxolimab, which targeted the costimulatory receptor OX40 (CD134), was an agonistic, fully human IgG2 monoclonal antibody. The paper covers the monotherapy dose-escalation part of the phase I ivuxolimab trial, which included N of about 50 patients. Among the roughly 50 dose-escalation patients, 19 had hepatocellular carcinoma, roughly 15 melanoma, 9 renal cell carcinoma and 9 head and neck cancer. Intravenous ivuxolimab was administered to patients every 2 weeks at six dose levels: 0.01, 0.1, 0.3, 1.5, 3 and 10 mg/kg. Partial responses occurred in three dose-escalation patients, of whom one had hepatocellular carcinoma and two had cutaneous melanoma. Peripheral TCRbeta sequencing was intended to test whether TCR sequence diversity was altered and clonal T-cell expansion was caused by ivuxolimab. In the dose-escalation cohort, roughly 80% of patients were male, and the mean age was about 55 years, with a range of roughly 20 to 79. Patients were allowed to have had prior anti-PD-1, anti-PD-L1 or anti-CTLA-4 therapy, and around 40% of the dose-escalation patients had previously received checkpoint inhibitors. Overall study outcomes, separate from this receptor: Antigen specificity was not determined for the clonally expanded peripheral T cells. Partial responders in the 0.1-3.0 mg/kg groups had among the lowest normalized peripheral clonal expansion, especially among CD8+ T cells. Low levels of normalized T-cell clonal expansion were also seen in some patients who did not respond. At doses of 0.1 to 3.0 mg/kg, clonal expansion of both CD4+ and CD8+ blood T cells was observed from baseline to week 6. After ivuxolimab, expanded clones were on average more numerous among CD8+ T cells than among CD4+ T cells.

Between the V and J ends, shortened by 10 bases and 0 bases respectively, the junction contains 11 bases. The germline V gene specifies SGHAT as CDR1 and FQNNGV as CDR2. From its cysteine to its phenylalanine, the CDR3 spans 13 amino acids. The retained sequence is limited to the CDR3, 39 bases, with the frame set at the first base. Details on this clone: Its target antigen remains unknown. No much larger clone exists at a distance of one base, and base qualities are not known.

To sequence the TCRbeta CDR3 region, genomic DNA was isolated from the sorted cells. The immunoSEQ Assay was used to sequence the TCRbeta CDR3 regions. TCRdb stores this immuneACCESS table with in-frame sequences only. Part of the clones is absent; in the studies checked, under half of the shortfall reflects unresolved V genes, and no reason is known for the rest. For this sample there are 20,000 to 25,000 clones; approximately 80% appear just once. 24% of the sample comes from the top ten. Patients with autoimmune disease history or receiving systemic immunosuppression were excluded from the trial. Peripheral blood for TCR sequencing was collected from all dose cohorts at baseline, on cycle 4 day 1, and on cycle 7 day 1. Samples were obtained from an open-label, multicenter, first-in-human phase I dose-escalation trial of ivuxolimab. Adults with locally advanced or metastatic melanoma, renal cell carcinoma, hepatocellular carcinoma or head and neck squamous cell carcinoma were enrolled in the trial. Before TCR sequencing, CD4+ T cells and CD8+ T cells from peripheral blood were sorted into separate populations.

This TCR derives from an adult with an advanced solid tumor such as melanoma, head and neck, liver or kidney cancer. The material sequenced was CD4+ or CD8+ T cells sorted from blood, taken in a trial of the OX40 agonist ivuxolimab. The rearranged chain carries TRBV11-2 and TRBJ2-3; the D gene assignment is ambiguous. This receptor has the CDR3 CATYVPSTDTQYF. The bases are TGTGCCACCTATGTCCCTAGCACAGATACGCAGTATTTT.